The entry that follows covers one TCR beta chain sequence. Its antigen remains unidentified. TCRdb reanalyzed the 5' RACE reads, giving one entry per CDR3 protein sequence and no DNA. The sample table sets out 500,000 to 700,000 distinct CDR3 sequences. The sample is drawn from a study of T cells expressing NK-cell markers. Broader study findings: Each of six donors carried dominant NKG2C+ clonotypes accounting for roughly 1.0-7.5% of CD8+ T cells.

This TCR was sampled from a man aged 18 to 29 in good health. The specimen was blood T cells: a sorted CD56 or NKG2C T cell subset, CD4+ or CD8+ T cells, or bulk PBMC T cells (not recorded which).

The CDR3: CASSNDPGRSLNEQFF. The V call is TRBV4-1, the J call TRBJ2-1; TCRdb's D call, TRBD1, is unchecked because there is no DNA. The CDR3 totals 16 residues. Germline CDR1 reads MGHRA; CDR2 reads YSYEKL.